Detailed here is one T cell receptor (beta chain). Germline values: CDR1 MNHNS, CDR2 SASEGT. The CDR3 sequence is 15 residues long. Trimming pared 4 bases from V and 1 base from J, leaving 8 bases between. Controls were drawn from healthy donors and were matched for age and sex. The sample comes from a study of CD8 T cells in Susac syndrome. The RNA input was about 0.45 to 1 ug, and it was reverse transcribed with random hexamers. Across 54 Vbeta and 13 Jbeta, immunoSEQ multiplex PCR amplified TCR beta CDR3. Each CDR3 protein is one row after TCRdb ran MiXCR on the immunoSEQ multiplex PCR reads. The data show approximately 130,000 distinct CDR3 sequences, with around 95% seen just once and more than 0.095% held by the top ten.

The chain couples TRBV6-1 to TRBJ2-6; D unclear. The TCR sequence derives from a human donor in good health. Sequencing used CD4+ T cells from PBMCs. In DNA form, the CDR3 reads TGTGCCAGCAGTGGATGGAGTTCTGGGGCCAACGTCCTGACTTTC. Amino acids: CASSGWSSGANVLTF.